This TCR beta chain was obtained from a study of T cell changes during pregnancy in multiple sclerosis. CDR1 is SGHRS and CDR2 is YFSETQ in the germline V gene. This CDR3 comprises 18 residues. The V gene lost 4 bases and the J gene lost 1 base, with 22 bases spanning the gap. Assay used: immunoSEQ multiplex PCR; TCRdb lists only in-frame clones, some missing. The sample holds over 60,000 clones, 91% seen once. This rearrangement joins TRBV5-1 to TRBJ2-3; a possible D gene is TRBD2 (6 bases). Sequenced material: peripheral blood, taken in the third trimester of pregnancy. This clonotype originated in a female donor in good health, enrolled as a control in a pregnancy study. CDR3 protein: CASSLGLLWGDGTDTQYF. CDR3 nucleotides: TGCGCCAGCAGCCTGGGTCTTCTGTGGGGGGACGGCACAGATACGCAGTATTTT.